The T cell receptor beta chain under discussion was sequenced for a study of blood T cells in healthy people across ages. Germline V gives CDR1 SGHTA, CDR2 FQGNSA. J lost 5 bases, V lost 0 bases, and 4 bases had no gene match. This CDR3 comprises 16 residues. Worth noting for this clonotype: Its antigen remains unidentified.

A J-beta primer mix and a sample-barcoded 5' primer were used in a second PCR of roughly 7 to 12 cycles. Each cDNA molecule carried a tag from a template-switch adaptor that contained 12 random nucleotides. TCRdb re-analysed the 5' RACE reads in MiXCR, keeping a single row per CDR3 protein. The table has over 750,000 distinct CDR3 sequences, roughly 25% seen once. Points from the study as a whole: While age rose, TCR beta diversity per million T cells dropped in a roughly linear way.

These data also formed part of another study, on T cells of mothers and their children. That report notes: The search for persistent microchimeric T cell clones detected none.

V and J are TRBV7-2 and TRBJ2-1; 10 bases agree with TRBD2. Source material: blood. The TCR comes from a boy younger than 18 in good health. CDR3 sequence: CASSLALAGDNNEQFF. The CDR3 nucleotides are TGTGCCAGCAGCTTAGCCCTAGCGGGGGATAACAATGAGCAGTTCTTC.